Detailed here is one TCR beta chain. What it binds is not known. CDR3 length: 14 residues. V lost 4 bases and J lost 0; bases outside the gene matches: 3. Nashville, Tennessee was home to all donors, each a Caucasian adult. These data are taken from a study of shared clonotypes between healthy human individuals. General study findings and limits: Some naive CD4 clonotypes, roughly 4.5%, turned up in common across a handful of donors. Clonotype sharing among the donors was expected to vary with sequencing depth. In contrast to clonotypes shared by all four donors, non-shared clonotypes had lower generation probabilities.

Repertoires were generated with immunoSEQ multiplex PCR, while TCRdb's copy carries only in-frame clones and drops some. The sample holds under 1,100,000 clones, approximately 68% seen once. Sample: memory CD4+ T cells sorted from blood. Indicated subset: CD45RA-negative fraction. The V gene is TRBV6-7, the J gene TRBJ2-7; 7 bases line up with TRBD1. Being an ORF, TRBV6-7 has a function that is uncertain. This sequence originates from a man in his late teens or twenties in good health. In nucleotides, the CDR3 is TGTGCCAGCAGTTTCCGGGACAGCTCCTACGAGCAGTACTTC. Amino acid sequence: CASSFRDSSYEQYF.